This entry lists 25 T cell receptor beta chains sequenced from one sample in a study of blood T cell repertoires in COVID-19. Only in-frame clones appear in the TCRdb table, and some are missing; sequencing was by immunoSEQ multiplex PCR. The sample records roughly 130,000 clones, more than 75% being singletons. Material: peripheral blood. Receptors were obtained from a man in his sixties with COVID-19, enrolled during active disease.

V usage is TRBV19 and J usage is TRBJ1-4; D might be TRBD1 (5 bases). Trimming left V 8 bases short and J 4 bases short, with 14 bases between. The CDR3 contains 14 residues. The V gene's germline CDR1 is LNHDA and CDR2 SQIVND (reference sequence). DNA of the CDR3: TGTGCCAGTCGGACCCTAGACAGTAATGAAAAACTGTTTTTT. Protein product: CASRTLDSNEKLFF.

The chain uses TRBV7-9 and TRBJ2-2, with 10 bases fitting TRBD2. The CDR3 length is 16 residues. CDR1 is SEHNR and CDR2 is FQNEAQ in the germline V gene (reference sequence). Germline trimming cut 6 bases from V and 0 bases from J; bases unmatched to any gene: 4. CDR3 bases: TGTGCCAGCAGACCCCTAGCGGGAGCGAACACCGGGGAGCTGTTTTTT. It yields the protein CASRPLAGANTGELFF.

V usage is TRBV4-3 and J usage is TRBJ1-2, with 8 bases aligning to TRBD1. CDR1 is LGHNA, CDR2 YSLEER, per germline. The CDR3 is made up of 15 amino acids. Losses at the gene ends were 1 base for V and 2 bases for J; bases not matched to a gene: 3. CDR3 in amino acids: CASSQAGTGNYGYTF. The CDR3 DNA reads TGCGCCAGCAGCCAAGCGGGGACAGGCAACTATGGCTACACCTTC.

The DNA of the CDR3 is TGTGCCAGCTCCAACGGACAGGGGAACACTGAAGCTTTCTTT. It is translated as CASSNGQGNTEAFF. The chain employs TRBV13 and TRBJ1-1; 8 bases are shared with TRBD1. The J segment lost 1 base and the V segment lost 8 bases, leaving 6 bases of the junction unmatched. Looked up from germline, CDR1 is PRHDT and CDR2 is FYEKMQ (reference sequence). CDR3 size: 14 residues.

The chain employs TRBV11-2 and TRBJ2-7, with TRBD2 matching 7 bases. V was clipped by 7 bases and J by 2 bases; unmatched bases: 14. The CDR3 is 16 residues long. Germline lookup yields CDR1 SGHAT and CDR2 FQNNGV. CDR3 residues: CASTREIAGLAYEQYF. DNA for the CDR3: TGTGCCAGCACCCGGGAAATAGCGGGTTTAGCCTACGAGCAGTACTTC.

CDR3: CASSFIVSDGYTF. The CDR3 DNA reads as TGTGCCAGCAGTTTCATAGTTTCCGATGGCTACACCTTC. The rearrangement joins TRBV12-3 or TRBV12-4 to TRBJ1-2, with D unresolved. This CDR3 region has 13 residues. V was shortened by 3 bases and J by 6 bases, with 11 bases between the two germline ends.

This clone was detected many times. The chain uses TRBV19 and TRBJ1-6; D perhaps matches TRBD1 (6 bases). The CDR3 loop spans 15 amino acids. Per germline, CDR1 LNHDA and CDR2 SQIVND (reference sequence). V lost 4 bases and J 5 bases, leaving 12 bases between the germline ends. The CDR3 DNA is TGTGCCAGTAGTACCCAGGGGTTCGATAATTCACCCCTCCACTTT. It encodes CASSTQGFDNSPLHF.

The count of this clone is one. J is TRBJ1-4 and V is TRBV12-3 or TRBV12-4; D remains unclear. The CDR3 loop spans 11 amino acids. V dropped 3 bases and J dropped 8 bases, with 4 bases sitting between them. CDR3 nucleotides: TGTGCCAGCAGTTTCGGGGAAAAACTGTTTTTT. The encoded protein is CASSFGEKLFF.

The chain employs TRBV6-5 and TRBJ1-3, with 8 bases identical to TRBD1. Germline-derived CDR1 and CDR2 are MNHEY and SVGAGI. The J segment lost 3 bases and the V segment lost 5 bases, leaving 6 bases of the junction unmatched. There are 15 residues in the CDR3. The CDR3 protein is CASSRQGAFGNTIYF. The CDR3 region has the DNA TGTGCCAGCAGTCGGCAGGGGGCGTTTGGAAACACCATATATTTT.

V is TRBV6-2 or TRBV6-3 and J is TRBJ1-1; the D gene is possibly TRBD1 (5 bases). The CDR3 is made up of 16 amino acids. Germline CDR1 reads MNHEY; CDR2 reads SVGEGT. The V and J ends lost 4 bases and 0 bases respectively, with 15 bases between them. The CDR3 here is CASSSFAGTMNTEAFF. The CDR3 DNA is TGTGCCAGCAGTTCCTTTGCCGGGACTATGAACACTGAAGCTTTCTTT.

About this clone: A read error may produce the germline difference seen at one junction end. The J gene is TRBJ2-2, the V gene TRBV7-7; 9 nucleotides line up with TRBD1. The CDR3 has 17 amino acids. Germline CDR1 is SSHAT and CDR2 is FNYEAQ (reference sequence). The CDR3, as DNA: TGTGCTAGCAGCGGAACCGGGACAGGGCCGAGCACCGGGGAGCTGTTTTTT. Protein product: CASSGTGTGPSTGELFF.

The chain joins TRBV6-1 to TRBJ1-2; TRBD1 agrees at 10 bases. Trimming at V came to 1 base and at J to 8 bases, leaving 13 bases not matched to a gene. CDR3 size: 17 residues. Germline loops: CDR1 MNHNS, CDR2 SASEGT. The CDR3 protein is CASSEEGERTGGRGYTF. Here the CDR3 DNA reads TGTGCCAGCAGTGAAGAAGGTGAGAGGACAGGGGGAAGAGGCTACACCTTC.

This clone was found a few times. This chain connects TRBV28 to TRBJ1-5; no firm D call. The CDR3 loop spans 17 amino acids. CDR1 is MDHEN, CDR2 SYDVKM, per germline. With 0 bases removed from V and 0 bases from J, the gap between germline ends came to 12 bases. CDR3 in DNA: TGTGCCAGCAGTTTATGGAGAGGGCAGTCTAGCAATCAGCCCCAGCATTTT. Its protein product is CASSLWRGQSSNQPQHF.

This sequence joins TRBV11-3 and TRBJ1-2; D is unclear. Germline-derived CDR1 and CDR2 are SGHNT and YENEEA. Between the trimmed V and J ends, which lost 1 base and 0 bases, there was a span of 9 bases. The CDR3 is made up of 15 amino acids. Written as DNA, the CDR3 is TGTGCCAGCAGCTTAGCAGCGCAGACTAACTATGGCTACACCTTC. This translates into CASSLAAQTNYGYTF.

The CDR3 DNA reads TGTGCCAGCAGTCCGGGAACAGGGGTCTACGAGCAGTACTTC. Translation gives CASSPGTGVYEQYF. This chain links TRBV6-5 with TRBJ2-7; TRBD1 aligns across 7 bases. This CDR3 has 14 amino acids. V lost 5 bases, J lost 3 bases, and 7 bases stayed unmatched. Germline loops: CDR1 MNHEY, CDR2 SVGAGI.

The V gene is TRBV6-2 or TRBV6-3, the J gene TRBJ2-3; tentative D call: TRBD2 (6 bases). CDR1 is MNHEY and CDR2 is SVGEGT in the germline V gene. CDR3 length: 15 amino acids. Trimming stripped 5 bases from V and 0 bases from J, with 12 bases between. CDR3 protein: CASSPLASSTDTQYF. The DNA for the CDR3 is TGTGCCAGCAGTCCCCTAGCGTCTAGCACAGATACGCAGTATTTT.

The CDR3 coding sequence is TGCAGCGTTGAGCAGACTAGCGGGACTAATGAGCAGTTCTTC. This sequence encodes CSVEQTSGTNEQFF. The chain has TRBV29-1 and TRBJ2-1; 11 bases are shared with TRBD2. This CDR3 has 14 amino acids. Germline CDR1 reads SQVTM; CDR2 reads ANQGSEA. V lost 3 bases to trimming and J lost 7 bases; unmatched junction nucleotides: 5.

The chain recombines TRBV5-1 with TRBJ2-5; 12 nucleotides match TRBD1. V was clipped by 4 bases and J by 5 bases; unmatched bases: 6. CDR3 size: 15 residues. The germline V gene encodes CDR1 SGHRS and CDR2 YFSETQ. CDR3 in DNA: TGCGCCAGCAGCGTCGGGACAGGGGGCGAGGAGACCCAGTACTTC. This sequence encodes CASSVGTGGEETQYF.

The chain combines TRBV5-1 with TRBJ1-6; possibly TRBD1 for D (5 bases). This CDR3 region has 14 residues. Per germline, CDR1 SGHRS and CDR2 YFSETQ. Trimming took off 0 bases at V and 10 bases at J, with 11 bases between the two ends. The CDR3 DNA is TGCGCCAGCAGCTTGGACGACAGCAGATCACCCCTCCACTTT. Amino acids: CASSLDDSRSPLHF.

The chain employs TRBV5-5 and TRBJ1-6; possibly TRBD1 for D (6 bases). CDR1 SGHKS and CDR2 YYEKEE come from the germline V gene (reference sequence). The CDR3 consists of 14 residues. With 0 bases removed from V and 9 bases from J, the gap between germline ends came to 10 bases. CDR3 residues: CASSLAGEGSPLHF. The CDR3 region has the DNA TGTGCCAGCAGCTTGGCAGGGGAGGGTTCACCCCTCCACTTT.

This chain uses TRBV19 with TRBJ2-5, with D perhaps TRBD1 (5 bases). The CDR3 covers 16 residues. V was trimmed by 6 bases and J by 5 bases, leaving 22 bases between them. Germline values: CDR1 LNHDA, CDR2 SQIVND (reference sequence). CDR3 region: CASSQPTSGSGETQYF. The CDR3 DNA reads TGTGCCAGTAGCCAACCGACCTCAGGGTCAGGCGAGACCCAGTACTTC.

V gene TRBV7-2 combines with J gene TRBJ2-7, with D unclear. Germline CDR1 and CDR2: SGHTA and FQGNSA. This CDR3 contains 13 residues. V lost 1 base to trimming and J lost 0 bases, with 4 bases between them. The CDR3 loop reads CASSLVLSYEQYF. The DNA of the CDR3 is TGTGCCAGCAGCTTAGTCCTCTCCTACGAGCAGTACTTC.

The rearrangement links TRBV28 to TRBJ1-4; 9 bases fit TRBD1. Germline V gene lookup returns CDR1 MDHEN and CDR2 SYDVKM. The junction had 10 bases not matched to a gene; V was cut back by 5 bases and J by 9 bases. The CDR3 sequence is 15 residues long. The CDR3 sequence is CASSPPGQGRKKLFF. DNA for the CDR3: TGTGCCAGCAGTCCTCCGGGACAGGGAAGAAAAAAACTGTTTTTT. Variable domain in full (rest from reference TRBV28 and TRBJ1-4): DVKVTQSSRYLVKRTGEKVFLECVQDMDHENMFWYRQDPGLGLRLIYFSYDVKMKEKGDIPEGYSVSREKKERFSLILESASTNQTSMYLCASSPPGQGRKKLFFGSGTQLSVL.

CDR3 in amino acids: CATSLLQGFTDTQYF. CDR3 nucleotides: TGTGCCACCAGCCTTCTCCAGGGATTCACAGATACGCAGTATTTT. This chain joins TRBV19 and TRBJ2-3, with a tentative D call TRBD1 (5 bases). Per germline, CDR1 LNHDA and CDR2 SQIVND (reference sequence). V lost 10 bases to trimming and J lost 2 bases, with 19 bases between them. The CDR3 loop spans 15 amino acids.

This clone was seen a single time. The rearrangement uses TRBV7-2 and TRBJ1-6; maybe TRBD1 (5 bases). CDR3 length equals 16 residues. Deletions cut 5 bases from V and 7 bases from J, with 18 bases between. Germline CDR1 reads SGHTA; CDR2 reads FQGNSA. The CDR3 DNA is TGTGCCAGCAGCACGTACGGGGGGGTGGACAATTCACCCCTCCACTTT. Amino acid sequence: CASSTYGGVDNSPLHF. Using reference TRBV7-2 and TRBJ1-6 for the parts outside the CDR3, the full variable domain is GAGVSQSPSNKVTEKGKDVELRCDPISGHTALYWYRQSLGQGLEFLIYFQGNSAPDKSGLPSDRFSAERTGGSVSTLTIQRTQQEDSAVYLCASSTYGGVDNSPLHFGNGTRLTVT.